Sequencing of this T cell receptor beta chain was carried out in a study of shared T cell receptors in the human thymus. This clone was counted a few times. The CDR3 sequence is 15 residues long. Looked up from germline, CDR1 is LNHNV and CDR2 is YYDKDF (reference sequence). Between the trimmed V and J ends, which lost 6 bases and 0 bases, there was a span of 12 bases. Assay used: immunoSEQ multiplex PCR; TCRdb lists only in-frame clones, some missing. The sample lists 650,000 to 950,000 clones; 75% to 90% were seen once. The same specimen was also included in a second study, on human thymus T cells. As that study records: Donors consisted of healthy Finnish infants (having corrective surgery for congenital heart defects). Surgeons resected thymus tissue during corrective heart surgery. V and J genes seemed to be used with bias in thymic and blood repertoires.

The gene calls are TRBV15 and TRBJ2-1; D may be TRBD2 (6 bases). This TCR was sampled from a girl less than two years old with a congenital heart defect. The sequenced material came from thymocytes. The CDR3 DNA reads as TGTGCCACCAGGGGGAGGTCCAGCTCCTACAATGAGCAGTTCTTC. Residues: CATRGRSSSYNEQFF.